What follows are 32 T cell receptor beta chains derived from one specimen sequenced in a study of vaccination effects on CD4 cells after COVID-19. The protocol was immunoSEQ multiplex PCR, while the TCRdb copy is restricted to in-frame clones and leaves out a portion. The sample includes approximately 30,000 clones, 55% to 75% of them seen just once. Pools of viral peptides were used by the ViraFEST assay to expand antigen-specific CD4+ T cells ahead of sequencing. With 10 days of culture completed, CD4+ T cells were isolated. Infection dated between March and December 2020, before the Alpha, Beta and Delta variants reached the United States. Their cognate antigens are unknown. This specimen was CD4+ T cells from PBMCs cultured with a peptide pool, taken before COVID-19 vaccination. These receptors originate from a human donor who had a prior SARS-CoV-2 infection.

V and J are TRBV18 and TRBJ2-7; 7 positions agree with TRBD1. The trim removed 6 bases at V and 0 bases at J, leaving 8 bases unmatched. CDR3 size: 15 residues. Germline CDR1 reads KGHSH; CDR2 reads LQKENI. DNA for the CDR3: TGTGCCAGCTCGTCCGGGACAGTCAACTCCTACGAGCAGTACTTC. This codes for CASSSGTVNSYEQYF.

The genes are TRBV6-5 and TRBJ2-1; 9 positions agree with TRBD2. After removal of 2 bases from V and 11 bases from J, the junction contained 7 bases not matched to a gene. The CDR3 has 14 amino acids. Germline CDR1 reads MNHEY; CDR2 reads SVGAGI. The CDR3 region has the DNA TGTGCCAGCAGTTACGGGGCGGGAGGGCCTCAGCAGTTCTTC. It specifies CASSYGAGGPQQFF.

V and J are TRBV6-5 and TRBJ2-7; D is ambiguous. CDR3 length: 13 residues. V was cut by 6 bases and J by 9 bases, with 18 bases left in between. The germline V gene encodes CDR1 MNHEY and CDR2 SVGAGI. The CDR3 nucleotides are TGTGCCAGCAGGTCAACCCTCCCCGGCGGGCAGTACTTC. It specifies CASRSTLPGGQYF.

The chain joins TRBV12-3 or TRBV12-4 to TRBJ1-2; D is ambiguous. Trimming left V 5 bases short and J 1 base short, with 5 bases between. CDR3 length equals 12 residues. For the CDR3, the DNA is TGTGCCAGCAGTCCCAATAACTATGGCTACACCTTC. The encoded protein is CASSPNNYGYTF.

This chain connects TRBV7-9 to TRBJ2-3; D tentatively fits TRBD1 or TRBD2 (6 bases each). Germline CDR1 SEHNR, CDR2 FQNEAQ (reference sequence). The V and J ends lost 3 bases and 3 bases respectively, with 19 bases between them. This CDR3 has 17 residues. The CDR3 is CASSFMLGGRLTDTQYF. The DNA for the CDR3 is TGTGCCAGCAGCTTTATGTTAGGGGGGAGGTTGACAGATACGCAGTATTTT. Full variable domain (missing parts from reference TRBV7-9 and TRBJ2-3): DTGVSQNPRHKITKRGQNVTFRCDPISEHNRLYWYRQTLGQGPEFLTYFQNEAQLEKSRLLSDRFSAERPKGSFSTLEIQRTEQGDSAMYLCASSFMLGGRLTDTQYFGPGTRLTVL.

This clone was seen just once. The CDR3 coding sequence is TGCGCCAGCAGCTTGGCCGCTCGAGGCAATGAGCAGTTCTTC. Encoded protein: CASSLAARGNEQFF. The chain couples TRBV5-1 to TRBJ2-1; D is undetermined. The CDR3 length is 14 residues. Germline CDR1 SGHRS, CDR2 YFSETQ. The V end was cut by 0 bases, the J end by 6 bases, with 10 bases between.

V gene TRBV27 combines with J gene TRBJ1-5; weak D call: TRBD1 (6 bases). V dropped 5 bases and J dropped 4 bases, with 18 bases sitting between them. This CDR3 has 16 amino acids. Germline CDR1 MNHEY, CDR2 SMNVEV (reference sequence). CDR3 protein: CASSPQQGQGNQPQHF. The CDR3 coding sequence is TGTGCCAGCAGTCCGCAGCAGGGGCAGGGGAATCAGCCCCAGCATTTT.

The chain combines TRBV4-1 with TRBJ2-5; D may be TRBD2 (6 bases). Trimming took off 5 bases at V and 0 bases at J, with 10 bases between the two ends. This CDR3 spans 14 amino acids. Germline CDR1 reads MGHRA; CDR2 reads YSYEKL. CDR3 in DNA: TGCGCCAGCAGCAAGAGACTAGACCAAGAGACCCAGTACTTC. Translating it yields CASSKRLDQETQYF.

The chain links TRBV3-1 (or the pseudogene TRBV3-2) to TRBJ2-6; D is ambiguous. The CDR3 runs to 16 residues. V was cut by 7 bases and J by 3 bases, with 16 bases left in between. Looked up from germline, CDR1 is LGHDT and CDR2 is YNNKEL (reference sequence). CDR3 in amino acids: CASTPRPSFGANVLTF. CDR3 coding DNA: TGTGCCAGCACCCCAAGACCCAGTTTTGGGGCCAACGTCCTGACTTTC.

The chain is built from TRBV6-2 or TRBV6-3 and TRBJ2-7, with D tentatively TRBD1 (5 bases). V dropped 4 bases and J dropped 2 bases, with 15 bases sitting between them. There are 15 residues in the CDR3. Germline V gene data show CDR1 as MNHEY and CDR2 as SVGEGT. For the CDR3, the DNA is TGTGCCAGCAGTTTTGAGCGCGAAGGGGCCTACGAGCAGTACTTC. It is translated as CASSFEREGAYEQYF.

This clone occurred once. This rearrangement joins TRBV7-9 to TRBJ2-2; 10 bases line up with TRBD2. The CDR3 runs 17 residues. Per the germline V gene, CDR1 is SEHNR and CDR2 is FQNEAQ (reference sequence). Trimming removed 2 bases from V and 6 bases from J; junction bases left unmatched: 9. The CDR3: CASSLRAGLAGAGELFF. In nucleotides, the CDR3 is TGTGCCAGCAGCTTAAGGGCGGGGCTAGCGGGAGCCGGGGAGCTGTTTTTT.

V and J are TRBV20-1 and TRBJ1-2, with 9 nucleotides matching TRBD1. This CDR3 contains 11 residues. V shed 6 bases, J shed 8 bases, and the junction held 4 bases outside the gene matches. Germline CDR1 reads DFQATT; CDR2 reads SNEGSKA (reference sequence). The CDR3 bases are TGCAGTGCGTGGGACAGGGAAGGCTACACCTTC. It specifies CSAWDREGYTF.

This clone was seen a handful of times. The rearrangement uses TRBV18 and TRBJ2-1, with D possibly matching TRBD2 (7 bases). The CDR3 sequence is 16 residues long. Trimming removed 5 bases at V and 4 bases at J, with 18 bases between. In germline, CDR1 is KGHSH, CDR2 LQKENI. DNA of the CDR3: TGTGCCAGCTCAACTCGCGGGGGCCGGGGTTACAATGAGCAGTTCTTC. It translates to CASSTRGGRGYNEQFF.

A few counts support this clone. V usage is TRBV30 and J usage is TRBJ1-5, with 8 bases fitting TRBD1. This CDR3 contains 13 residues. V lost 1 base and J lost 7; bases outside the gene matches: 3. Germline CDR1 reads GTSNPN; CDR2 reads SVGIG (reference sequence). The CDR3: CAWSAGGRQPQHF. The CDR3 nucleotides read TGTGCCTGGAGTGCAGGGGGCAGACAGCCCCAGCATTTT.

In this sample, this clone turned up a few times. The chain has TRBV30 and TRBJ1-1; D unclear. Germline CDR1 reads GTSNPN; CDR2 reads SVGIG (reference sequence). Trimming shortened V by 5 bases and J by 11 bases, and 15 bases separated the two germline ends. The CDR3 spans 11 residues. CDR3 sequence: CAWSFNRGAFF. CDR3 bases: TGTGCCTGGTCTTTCAACCGGGGTGCTTTCTTT.

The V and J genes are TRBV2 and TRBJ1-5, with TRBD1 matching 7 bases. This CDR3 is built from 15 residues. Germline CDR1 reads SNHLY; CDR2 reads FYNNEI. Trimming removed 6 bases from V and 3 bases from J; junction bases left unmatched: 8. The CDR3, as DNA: TGTGCCAGCAGCATTGGACAGGCGGACAATCAGCCCCAGCATTTT. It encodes CASSIGQADNQPQHF.

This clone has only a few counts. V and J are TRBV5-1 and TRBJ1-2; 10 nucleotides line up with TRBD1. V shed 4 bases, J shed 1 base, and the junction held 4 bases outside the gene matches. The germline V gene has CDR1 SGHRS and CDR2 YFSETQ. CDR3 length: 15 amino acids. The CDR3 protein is CASSGTGALNYGYTF. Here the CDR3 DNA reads TGCGCCAGCAGCGGGACAGGGGCCCTTAACTATGGCTACACCTTC.

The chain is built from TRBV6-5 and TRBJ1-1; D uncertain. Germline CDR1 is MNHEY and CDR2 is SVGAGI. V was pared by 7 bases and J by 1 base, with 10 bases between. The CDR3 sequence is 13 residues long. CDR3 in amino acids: CASNTRSNTEAFF. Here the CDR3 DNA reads TGTGCCAGCAATACGAGGTCGAACACTGAAGCTTTCTTT.

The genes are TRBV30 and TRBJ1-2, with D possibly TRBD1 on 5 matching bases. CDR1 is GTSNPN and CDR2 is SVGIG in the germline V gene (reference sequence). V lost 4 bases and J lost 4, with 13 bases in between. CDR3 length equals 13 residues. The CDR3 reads CAWIRGAGYGYTF. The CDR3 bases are TGTGCCTGGATTAGGGGCGCGGGCTATGGCTACACCTTC. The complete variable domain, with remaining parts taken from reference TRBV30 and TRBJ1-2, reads SQTIHQWPATLVQPVGSPLSLECTVEGTSNPNLYWYRQAAGRGLQLLFYSVGIGQISSEVPQNLSASRPQDRQFILSSKKLLLSDSGFYLCAWIRGAGYGYTFGSGTRLTVV.

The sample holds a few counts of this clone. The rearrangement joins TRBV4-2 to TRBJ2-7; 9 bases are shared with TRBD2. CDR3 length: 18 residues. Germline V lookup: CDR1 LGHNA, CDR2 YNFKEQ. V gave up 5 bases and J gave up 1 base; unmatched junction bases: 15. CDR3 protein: CASSKVFYVTSGSYEQYF. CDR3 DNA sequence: TGTGCCAGCAGCAAAGTTTTTTACGTCACTAGCGGGTCCTACGAGCAGTACTTC.

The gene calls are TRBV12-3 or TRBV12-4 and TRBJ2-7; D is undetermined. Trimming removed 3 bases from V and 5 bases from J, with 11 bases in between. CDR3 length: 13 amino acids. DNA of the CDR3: TGTGCCAGCAGTTTTTCTCTGGCAGACGAGCAGTACTTC. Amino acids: CASSFSLADEQYF.

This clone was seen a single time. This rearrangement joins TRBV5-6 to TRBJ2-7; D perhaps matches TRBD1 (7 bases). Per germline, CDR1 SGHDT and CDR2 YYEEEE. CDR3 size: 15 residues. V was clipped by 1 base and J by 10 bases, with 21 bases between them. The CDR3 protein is CASSLTGSGDRRQYF. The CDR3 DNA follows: TGTGCCAGCAGCTTGACGGGATCGGGGGACAGACGACAGTACTTC.

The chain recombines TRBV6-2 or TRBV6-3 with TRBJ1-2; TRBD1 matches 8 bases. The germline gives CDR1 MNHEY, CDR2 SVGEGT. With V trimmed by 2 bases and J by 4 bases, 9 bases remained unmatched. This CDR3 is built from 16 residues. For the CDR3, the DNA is TGTGCCAGCAGTTACACGATAACCGGGACAGGCTATGGCTACACCTTC. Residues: CASSYTITGTGYGYTF.

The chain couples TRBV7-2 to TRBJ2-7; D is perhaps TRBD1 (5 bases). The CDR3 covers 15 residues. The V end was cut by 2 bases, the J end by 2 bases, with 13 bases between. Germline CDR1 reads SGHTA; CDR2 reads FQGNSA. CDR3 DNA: TGTGCCAGCAGCTTATCCAGGGATTTAACCTACGAGCAGTACTTC. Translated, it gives CASSLSRDLTYEQYF.

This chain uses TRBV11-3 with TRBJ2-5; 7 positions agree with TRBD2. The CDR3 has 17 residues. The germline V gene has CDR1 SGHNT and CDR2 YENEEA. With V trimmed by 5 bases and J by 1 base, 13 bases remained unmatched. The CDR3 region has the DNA TGTGCCAGCAGCCCCCGAGGGTCTAGCGGTGCCCAAGAGACCCAGTACTTC. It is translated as CASSPRGSSGAQETQYF.

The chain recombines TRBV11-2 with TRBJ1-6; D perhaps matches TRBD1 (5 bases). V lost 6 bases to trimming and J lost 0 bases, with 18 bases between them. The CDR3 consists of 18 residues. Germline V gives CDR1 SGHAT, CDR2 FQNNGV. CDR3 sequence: CASRSIPGPSSYNSPLHF. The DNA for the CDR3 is TGTGCCAGCAGATCCATTCCGGGACCCTCCTCCTATAATTCACCCCTCCACTTT.

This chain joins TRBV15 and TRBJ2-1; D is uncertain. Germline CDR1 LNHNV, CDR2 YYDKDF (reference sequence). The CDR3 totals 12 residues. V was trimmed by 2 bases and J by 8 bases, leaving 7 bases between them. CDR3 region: CATSRSTHEQFF. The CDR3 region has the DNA TGTGCCACCAGCAGAAGCACCCATGAGCAGTTCTTC.

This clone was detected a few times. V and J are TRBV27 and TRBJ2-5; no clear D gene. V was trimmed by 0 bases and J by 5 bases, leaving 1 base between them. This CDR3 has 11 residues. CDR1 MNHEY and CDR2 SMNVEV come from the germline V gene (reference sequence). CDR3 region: CASSLSETQYF. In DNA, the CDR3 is TGTGCCAGCAGTTTATCGGAGACCCAGTACTTC.

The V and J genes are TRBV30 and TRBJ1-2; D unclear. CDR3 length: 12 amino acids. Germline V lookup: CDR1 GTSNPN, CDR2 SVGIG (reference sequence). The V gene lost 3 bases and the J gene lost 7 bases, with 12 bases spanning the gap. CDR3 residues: CAWSIRGVGYTF. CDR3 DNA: TGTGCCTGGAGCATACGGGGAGTTGGCTACACCTTC.

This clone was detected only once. The CDR3: CASRGTRAGRGKLFF. As DNA, the CDR3 is TGTGCCAGCAGGGGGACCCGGGCGGGCCGTGGAAAACTGTTTTTT. The chain carries TRBV2 and TRBJ1-4, with D possibly TRBD1 on 5 matching bases. The germline gives CDR1 SNHLY, CDR2 FYNNEI. With 6 bases removed from V and 10 bases from J, the gap between germline ends came to 21 bases. The length of the CDR3 is 15 residues.

CDR3 sequence: CASSFVGTEAFF. In DNA form, the CDR3 reads TGTGCCAGCAGTTTCGTGGGTACTGAAGCTTTCTTT. The chain is built from TRBV28 and TRBJ1-1; D not certain. This CDR3 is 12 amino acids long. V lost 3 bases, J lost 5 bases, and 7 bases lay in between. The germline V gene encodes CDR1 MDHEN and CDR2 SYDVKM.

CDR3 sequence: CASSIGIYQPQHF. In nucleotides, the CDR3 is TGTGCCAGTAGTATCGGGATCTATCAGCCCCAGCATTTT. The chain combines TRBV19 with TRBJ1-5; no reliable D call. V was trimmed by 3 bases and J by 5 bases, leaving 8 bases between them. Germline CDR1 is LNHDA and CDR2 is SQIVND (reference sequence). The CDR3 length is 13 residues. The whole variable domain, filled in from reference TRBV19 and TRBJ1-5, reads DGGITQSPKYLFRKEGQNVTLSCEQNLNHDAMYWYRQDPGQGLRLIYYSQIVNDFQKGDIAEGYSVSREKKESFPLTVTSAQKNPTAFYLCASSIGIYQPQHFGDGTRLSIL.